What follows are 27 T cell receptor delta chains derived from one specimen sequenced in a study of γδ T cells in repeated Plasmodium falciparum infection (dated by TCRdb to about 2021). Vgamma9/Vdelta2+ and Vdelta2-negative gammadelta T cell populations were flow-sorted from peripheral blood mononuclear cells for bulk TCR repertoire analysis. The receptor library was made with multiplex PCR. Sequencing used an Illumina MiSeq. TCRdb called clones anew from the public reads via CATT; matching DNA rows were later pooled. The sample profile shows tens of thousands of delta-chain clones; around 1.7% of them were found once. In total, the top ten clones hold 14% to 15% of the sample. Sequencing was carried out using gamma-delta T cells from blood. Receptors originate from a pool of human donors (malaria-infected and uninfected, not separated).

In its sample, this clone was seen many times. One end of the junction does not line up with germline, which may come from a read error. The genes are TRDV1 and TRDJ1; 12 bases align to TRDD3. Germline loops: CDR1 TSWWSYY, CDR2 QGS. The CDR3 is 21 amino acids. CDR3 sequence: CAIGELGSLHTGGYIPDKLIF. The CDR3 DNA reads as TGTGCTATTGGGGAACTAGGTAGCCTGCATACTGGGGGATACATCCCCGATAAACTCATCTTT.

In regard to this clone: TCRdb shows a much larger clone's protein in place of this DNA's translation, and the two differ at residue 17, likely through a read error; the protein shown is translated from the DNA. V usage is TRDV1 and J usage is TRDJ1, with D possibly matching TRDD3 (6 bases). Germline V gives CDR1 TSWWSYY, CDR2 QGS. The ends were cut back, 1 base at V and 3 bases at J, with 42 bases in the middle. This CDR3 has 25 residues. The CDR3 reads CALGEPSWRAPADRVLEDTSDKLIF. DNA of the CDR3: TGTGCTCTTGGGGAACCCTCTTGGCGAGCCCCTGCGGACAGAGTTTTGGAGGATACATCCGATAAACTCATCTTT.

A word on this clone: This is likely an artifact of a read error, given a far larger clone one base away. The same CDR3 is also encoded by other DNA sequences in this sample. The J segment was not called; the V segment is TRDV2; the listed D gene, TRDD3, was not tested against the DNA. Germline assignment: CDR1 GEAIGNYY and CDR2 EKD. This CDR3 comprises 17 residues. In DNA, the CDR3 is TGTGCCTGTGGAACTAAATCGTACTGGGGGTACACCGATAAGCTCATCTTT. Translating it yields CACGTKSYWGYTDKLIF.

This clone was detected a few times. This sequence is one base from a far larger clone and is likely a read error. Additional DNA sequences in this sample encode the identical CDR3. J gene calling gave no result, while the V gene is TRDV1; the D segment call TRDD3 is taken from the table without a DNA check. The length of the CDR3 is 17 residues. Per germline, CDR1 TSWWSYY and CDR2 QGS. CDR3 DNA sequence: TGTGCTCTTGGGGATCTTCCTATACTGGGGGATCGGGATAAGCTCATCTTT. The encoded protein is CALGDLPILGDRDKLIF.

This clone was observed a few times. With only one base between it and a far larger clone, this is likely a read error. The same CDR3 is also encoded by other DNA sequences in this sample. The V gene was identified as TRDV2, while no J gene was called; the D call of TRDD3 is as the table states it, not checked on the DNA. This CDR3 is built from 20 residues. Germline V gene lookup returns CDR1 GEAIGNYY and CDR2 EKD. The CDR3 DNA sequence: TGTGCCTGTGACACGCTTCCTACGGCTCTGGGGGATTTAAGGGTGCGTAAGCTCATCTTT. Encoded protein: CACDTLPTALGDLRVRKLIF.

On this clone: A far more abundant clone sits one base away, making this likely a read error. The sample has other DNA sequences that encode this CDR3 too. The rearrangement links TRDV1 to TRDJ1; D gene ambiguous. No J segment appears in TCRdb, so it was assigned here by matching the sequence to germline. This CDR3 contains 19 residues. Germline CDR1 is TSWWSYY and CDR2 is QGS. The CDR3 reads CALGLGFFPSLQYTDKLIF. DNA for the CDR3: TGTGCGCTTGGGCTCGGCTTTTTTCCGAGTCTCCAGTACACCGATAAACTCATCTTT.

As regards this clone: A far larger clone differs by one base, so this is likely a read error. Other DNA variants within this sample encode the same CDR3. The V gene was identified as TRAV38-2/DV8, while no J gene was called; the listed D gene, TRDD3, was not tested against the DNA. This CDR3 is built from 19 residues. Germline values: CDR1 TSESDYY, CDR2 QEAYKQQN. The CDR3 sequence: CAYRSAPSYWGISTDKLIF. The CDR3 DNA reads TGTGCTTATAGGAGCGCGCCGTCGTACTGGGGGATAAGCACCGATAAGCTCATCTTT.

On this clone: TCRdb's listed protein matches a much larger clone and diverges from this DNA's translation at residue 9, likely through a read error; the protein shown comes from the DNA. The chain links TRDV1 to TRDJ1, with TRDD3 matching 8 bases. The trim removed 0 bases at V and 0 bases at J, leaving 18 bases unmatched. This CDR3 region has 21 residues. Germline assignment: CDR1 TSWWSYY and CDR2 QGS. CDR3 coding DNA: TGTGCTCTTGGGGAACTAGTGGCCTCTAAGTACTGGGGGTCGTACACCGATAAACTCATCTTT. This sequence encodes CALGELVASKYWGSYTDKLIF.

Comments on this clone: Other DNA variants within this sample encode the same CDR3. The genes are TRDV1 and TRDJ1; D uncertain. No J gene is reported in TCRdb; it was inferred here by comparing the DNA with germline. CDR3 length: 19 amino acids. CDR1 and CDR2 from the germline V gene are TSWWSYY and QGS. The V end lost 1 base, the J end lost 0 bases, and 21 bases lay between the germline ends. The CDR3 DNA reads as TGTGCTCTTGGGGAACCTCCCAATCGGGTACTTCTCTACACCGATAAACTCATCTTT. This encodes CALGEPPNRVLLYTDKLIF.

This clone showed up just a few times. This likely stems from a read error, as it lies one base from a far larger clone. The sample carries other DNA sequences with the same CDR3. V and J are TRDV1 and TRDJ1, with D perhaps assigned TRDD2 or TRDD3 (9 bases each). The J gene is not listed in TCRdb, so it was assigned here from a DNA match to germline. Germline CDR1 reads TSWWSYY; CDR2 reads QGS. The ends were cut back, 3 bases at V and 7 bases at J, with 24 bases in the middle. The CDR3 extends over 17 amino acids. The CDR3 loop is CALGEGAFLRWGIKLIF. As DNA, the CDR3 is TGTGCTCTTGGGGAGGGAGCCTTCCTACGCTGGGGGATTAAACTCATCTTT.

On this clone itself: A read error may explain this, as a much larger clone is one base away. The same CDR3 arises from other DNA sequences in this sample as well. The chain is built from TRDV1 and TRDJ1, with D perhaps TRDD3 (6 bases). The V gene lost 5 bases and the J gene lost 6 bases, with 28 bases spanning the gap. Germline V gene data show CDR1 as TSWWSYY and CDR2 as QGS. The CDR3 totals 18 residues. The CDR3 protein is CALGNYDLEWGSPNKLIF. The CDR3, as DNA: TGTGCTCTTGGGAACTACGACTTGGAGTGGGGGTCCCCCAATAAACTCATCTTT.

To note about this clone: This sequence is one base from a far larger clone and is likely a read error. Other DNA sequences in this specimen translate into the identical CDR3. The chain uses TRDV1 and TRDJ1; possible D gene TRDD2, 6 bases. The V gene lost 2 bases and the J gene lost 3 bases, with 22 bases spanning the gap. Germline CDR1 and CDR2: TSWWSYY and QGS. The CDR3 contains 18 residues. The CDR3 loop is CALGETLLPPAGPDKLIF. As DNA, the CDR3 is TGTGCTCTTGGGGAAACCCTGCTTCCTCCCGCGGGACCCGATAAACTCATCTTT.

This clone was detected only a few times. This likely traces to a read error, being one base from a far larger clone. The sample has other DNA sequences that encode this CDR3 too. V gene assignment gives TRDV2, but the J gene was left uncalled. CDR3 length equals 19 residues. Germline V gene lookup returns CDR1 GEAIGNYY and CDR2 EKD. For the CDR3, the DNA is TGTGCCTGTGACACCGCGGGGGGCCCAAGCTCCTGGGACACCCGACAGATGTTCTTC. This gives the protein CACDTAGGPSSWDTRQMFF.

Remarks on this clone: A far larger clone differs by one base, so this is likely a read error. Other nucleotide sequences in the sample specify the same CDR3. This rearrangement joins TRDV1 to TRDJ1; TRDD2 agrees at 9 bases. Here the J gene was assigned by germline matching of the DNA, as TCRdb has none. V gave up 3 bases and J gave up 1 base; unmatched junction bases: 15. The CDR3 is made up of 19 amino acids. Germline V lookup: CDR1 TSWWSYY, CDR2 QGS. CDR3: CALGDPSYAGGFATDKLIF. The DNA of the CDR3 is TGTGCTCTTGGGGACCCTTCCTACGCCGGGGGATTCGCCACCGATAAACTCATCTTT.

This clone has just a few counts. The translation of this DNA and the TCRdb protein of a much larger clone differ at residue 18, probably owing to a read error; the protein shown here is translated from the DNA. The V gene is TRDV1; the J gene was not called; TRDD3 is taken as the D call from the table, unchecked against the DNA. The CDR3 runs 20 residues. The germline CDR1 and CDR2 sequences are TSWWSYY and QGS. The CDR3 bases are TGTGCTCTTGGGACCAGGGTTCCTATTCCTCTGGGGGATCCCCCCGATAAACCCATCTTT. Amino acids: CALGTRVPIPLGDPPDKPIF.

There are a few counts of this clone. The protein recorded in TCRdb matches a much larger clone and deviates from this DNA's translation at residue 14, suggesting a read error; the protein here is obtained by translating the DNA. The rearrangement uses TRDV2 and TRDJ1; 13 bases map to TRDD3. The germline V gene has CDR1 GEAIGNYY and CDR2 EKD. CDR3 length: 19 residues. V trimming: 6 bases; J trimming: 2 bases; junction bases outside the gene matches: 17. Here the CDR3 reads CACSTSPKTGGYATDKLIF. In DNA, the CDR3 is TGTGCCTGTTCTACTTCACCCAAAACTGGGGGATACGCTACCGATAAACTCATCTTT.

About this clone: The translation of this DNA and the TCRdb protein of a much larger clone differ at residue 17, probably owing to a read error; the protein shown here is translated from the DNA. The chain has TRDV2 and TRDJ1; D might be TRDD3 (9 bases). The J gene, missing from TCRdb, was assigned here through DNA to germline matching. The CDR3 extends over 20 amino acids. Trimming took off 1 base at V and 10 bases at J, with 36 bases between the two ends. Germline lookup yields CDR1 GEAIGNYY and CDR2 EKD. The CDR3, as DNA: TGTGCCTGTGACACGCTTCCTACGGCTCTGGGGGATTTAAGGGTGCGTAGACTCATCTTT. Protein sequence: CACDTLPTALGDLRVRRLIF.

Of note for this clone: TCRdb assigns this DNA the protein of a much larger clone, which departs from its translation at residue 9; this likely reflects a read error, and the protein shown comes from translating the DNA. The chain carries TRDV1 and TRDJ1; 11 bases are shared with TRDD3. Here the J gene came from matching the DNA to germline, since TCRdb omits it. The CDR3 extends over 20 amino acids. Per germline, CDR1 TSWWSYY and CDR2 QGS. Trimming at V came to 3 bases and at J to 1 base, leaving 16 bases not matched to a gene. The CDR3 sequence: CALGDESLMGDTRSTDKLIF. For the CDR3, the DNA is TGTGCTCTTGGGGATGAGTCACTTATGGGGGATACGCGTAGCACCGATAAACTCATCTTT.

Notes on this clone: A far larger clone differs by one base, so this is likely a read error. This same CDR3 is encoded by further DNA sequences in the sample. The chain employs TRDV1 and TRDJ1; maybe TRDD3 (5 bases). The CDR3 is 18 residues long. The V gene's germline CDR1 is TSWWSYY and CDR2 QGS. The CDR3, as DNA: TGTGCCCTTGGGGCCATACTGAGGGGAAGACCGTACACCGATAAACTCATCTTT. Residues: CALGAILRGRPYTDKLIF.

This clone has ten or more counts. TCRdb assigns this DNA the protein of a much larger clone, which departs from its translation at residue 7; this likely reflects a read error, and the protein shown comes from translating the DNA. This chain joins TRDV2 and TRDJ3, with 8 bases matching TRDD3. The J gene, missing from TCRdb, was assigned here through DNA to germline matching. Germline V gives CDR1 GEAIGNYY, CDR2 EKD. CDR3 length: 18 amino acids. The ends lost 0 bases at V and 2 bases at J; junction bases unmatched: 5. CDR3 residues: CACDTVPGDTWDTRQMFF. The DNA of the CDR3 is TGTGCCTGTGACACCGTACCGGGGGATACCTGGGACACCCGACAGATGTTTTTC.

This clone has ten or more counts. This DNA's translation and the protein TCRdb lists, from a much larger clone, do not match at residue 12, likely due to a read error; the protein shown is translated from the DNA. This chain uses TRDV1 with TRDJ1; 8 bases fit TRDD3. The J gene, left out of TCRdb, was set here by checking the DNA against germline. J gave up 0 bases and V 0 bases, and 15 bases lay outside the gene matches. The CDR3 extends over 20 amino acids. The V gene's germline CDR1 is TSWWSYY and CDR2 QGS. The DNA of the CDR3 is TGTGCTCTTGGGGAACTCTCGGAATACTGGGGGGTAGGGTACACCGATAAACTCATCTTT. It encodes CALGELSEYWGVGYTDKLIF.

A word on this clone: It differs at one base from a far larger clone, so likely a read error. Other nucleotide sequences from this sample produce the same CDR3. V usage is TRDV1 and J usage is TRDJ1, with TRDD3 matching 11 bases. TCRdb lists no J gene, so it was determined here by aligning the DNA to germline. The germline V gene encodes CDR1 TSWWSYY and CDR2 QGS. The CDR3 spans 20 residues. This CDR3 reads CALGELSEYWGIGYTDKLIF. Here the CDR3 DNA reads TGCGCTCTTGGGGAACTCTCGGAATACTGGGGGATAGGGTACACCGATAAACTCATCTTT.

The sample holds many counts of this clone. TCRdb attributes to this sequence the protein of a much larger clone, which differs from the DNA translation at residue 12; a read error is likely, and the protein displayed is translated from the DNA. As DNA, the CDR3 is TGTGCTCTTGGGGGCTGTTCCTACCCGTCCGTGGTACTGGGGGACCGGCTTAAACTCATCTTT. This translates into CALGGCSYPSVVLGDRLKLIF. The chain carries TRDV1 and TRDJ1; 9 bases line up with TRDD3. The CDR3 is 21 amino acids. In germline, CDR1 is TSWWSYY, CDR2 QGS. The V and J ends lost 4 bases and 7 bases, in that order; junction bases with no gene match: 28.

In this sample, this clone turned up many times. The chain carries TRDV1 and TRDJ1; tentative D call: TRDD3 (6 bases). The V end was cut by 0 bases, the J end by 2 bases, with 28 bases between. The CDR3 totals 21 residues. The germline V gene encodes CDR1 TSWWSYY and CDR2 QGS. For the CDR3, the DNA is TGTGCTCTTGGGGAACTAAAACTCCTCCGGGCTTGGGGATTTAGGACCGATAAACTCATCTTT. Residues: CALGELKLLRAWGFRTDKLIF.

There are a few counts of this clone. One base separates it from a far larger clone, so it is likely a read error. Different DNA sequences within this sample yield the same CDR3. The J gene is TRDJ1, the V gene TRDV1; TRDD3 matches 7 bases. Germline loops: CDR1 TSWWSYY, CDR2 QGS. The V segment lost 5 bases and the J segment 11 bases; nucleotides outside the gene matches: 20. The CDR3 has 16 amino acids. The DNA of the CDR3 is TGTGCTCTTGGGCACAATGAAGGCTGGGGGGTTAGGGAGCTCATCTTT. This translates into CALGHNEGWGVRELIF.

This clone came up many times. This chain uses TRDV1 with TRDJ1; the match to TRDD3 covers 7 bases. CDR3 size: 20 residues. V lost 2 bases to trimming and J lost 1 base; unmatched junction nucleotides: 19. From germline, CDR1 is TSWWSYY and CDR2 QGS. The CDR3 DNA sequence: TGTGCTCTTGGGGAATTCTTGGGGGAACGGCTCCGCCATCTCACCGATAAACTCATCTTT. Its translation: CALGEFLGERLRHLTDKLIF.

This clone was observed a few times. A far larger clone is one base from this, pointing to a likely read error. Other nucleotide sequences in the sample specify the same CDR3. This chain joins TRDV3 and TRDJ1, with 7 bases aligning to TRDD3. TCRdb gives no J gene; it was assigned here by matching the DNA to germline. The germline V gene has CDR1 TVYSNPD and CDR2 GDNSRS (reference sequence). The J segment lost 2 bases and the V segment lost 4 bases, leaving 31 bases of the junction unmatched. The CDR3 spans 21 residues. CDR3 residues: CACKTLHDYFRGYARTDKLIF. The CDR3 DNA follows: TGTGCCTGCAAAACTCTTCACGATTACTTTAGGGGATATGCACGGACCGATAAACTCATCTTT.